This entry features one TCR beta chain sequence. Its antigen is unknown. Unmatched junction bases numbered 3, after V lost 6 bases and J lost 0 bases. Looked up from germline, CDR1 is DFQATT and CDR2 is SNEGSKA (reference sequence). This CDR3 is built from 14 residues. This specimen comes from a study of blood T cells in healthy people across ages. Overall study results and limits: It was held that diversity estimates obtained from one million T cells represented underestimates.

The second PCR ran roughly 6 to 12 cycles with a sample-barcoded 5' primer and J-beta primers. Each sample yielded at least 2.5 million CDR3-containing paired-end reads. TCRdb redid the calling of the 5' RACE reads with MiXCR, one entry per CDR3 protein. The sample records 600,000 or so distinct CDR3 sequences, approximately 21% being singletons. This sequence joins TRBV20-1 and TRBJ2-2; 8 bases agree with TRBD1. The TCR originated in a man between 65 and 79 years old in good health. What was sequenced was blood. In nucleotides, the CDR3 is TGCAGTGCATGGGACAGGACGAACACCGGGGAGCTGTTTTTT. Its translation: CSAWDRTNTGELFF.